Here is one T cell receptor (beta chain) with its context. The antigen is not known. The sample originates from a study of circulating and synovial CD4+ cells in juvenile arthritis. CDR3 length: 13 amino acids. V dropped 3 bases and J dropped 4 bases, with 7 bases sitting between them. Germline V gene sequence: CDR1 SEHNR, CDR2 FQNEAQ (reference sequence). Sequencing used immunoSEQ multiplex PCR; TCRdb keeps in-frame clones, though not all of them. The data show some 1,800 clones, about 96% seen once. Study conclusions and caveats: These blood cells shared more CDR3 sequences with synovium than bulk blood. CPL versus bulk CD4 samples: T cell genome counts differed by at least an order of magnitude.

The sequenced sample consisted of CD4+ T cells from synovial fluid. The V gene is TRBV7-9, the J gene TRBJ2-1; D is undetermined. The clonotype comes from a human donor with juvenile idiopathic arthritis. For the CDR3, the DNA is TGTGCCAGCAGCTTGAACTTTTACAATGAGCAGTTCTTC. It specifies CASSLNFYNEQFF.